This TCR beta chain was obtained from a study of vaccination and CD4 T cells after COVID-19. In the case of this clonotype: The antigen is not known. At one boundary the junction diverges from the germline segment, which might be a read error.

Time point meaning: late sampling 161 to 241 days after vaccination in a few convalescent patients. The treatment was: approximately 11-day PBMC culture with coronavirus spike peptide pools or control peptides (ViraFEST assay). Germline V gene lookup returns CDR1 MNHEY and CDR2 SVGEGT. The CDR3 sequence is 15 residues long. CD4+ T cells that had been cultured provided DNA sequenced with the Oncomine TCR Beta short-read assay. One entry per CDR3 protein results from TCRdb running MiXCR on the PCR reads. The data show more than 15,000 distinct CDR3 sequences, approximately 54% seen once. This chain connects TRBV6-2 or TRBV6-3 to TRBJ1-6, with TRBD1 matching over 10 bases. The specimen was CD4+ T cells from blood, cultured in vitro, collected about 7 months after SARS-CoV-2 vaccination. This TCR was sampled from a human donor who had recovered from COVID-19. CDR3 residues: CASTYGGQGYSPLHF. The CDR3 region has the DNA TGTGCCAGCACTTACGGGGGACAGGGGTACTCACCCCTCCACTTT.